This TCR beta chain came from a study of prognosis after radiotherapy for stage I lung cancer. The table lists this clonotype with a few counts. The antigen is not known. Regarding the study as a whole: Patients with metastases reportedly showed TRBV and TRBJ gene usage that differed from patients without metastases.

With two-round multiplex PCR, TCR beta CDR3 sequences were amplified from genomic DNA. Individual primers that were specific to each TRBV and TRBJ gene served in first-round PCR. TCRdb redid the calling of the multiplex PCR reads with MiXCR, one entry per CDR3 protein. This sample has nearly 35,000 distinct CDR3 sequences, with 30% to 35% found just once. This receptor was identified in a donor over 45 with non-small cell lung cancer. Specimen: PBMCs, collected before or after stereotactic body radiation therapy (not recorded which).

In nucleotides, the CDR3 is TGTGCCAGCAGCCAAGGGACTAGCGGGGGCGCAGATACGCAGTATTTT. Its protein is CASSQGTSGGADTQYF. The V gene is TRBV4-2, the J gene TRBJ2-3, with TRBD2 matching over 13 bases. The J segment lost 4 bases and the V segment lost 1 base, leaving 2 bases of the junction unmatched. The CDR3 is 16 amino acids. The germline V gene has CDR1 LGHNA and CDR2 YNFKEQ.